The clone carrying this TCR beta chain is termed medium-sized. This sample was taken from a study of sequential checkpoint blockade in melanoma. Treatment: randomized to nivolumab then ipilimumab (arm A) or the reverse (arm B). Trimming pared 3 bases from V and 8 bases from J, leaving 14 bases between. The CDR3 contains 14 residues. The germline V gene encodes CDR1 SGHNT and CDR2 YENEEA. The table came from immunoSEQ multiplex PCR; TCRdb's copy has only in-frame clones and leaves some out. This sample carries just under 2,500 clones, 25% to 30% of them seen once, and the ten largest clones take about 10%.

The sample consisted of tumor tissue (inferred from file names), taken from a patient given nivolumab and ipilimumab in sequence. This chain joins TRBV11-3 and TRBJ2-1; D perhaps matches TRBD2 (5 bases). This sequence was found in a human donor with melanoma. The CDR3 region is CASSLDISRDEQFF. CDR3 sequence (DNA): TGTGCCAGCAGCTTGGATATTTCGAGGGATGAGCAGTTCTTC.